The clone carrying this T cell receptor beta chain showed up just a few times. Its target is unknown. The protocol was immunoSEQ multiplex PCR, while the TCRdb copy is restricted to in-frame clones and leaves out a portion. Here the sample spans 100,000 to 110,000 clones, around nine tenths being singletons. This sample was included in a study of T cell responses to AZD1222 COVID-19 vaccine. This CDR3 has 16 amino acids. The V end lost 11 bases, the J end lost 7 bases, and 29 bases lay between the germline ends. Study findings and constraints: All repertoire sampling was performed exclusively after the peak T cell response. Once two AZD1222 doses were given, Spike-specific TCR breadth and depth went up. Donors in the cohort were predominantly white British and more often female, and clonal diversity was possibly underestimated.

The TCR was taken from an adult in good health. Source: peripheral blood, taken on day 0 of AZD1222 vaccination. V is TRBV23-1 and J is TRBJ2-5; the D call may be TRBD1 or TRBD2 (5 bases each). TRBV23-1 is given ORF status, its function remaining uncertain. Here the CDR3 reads CARSPPAPGRVGTQYF. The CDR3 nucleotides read TGCGCCCGAAGCCCGCCGGCTCCGGGGCGGGTGGGGACCCAGTACTTC.